This T cell receptor (beta chain) emerged from a study of identical twins. Study-level points and caveats: Cord blood beta clonotypes present at high abundance carried fewer insertions; no such pattern appeared in memory repertoires.

Via MiXCR, TCRdb re-called the 5' RACE reads, giving one row per CDR3 protein. Here the sample spans some 1,700,000 distinct CDR3 sequences, around 29% being singletons. This clonotype was recorded a few times. Its target is not known. The donors were all healthy and Caucasian. This TCR was sampled from a newborn girl in good health. The specimen sequenced was cord blood.

CDR3 nucleotides: TGTGCCAGCAGGTCTACCGTTCCACAGGGCGGCTACACCTTC. Protein product: CASRSTVPQGGYTF. The chain uses TRBV5-6 and TRBJ1-2; TRBD1 might be the D (6 bases). CDR1 and CDR2 from the germline V gene are SGHDT and YYEEEE. Trimming shortened V by 5 bases and J by 8 bases, and 19 bases separated the two germline ends. The CDR3 runs to 14 residues.